This TCR beta chain came from a study of beta chain features in type 1 diabetes. Broader study findings: Patients with type 1 diabetes carried fewer insertions and had more deletions at their VDJ junctions. A potential PCR bias toward shorter templates would be equal in patient and control samples. In every one of the four CD4+ subsets, TCRB CDR3s were moderately but significantly shorter in Type 1 diabetes patients.

Sorting with CD45RO/CCR7/CD25/CD127/CD95/CD27 yielded naive, central memory, regulatory and stem-like memory CD4+ cells. Expressed TCRB transcripts were sequenced because the entire RNA isolate underwent reverse transcription. TCRdb's table, derived via immunoSEQ multiplex PCR, lists solely in-frame clones and lacks some. The profile shows about 650,000 clones, under 15% of them singletons. CDR1 is SEHNR and CDR2 is FQNEAQ in the germline V gene (reference sequence). Trimming removed 5 bases from V and 4 bases from J; junction bases left unmatched: 8. This CDR3 is 16 amino acids long. This clone was observed a handful of times. The antigen remains unidentified.

Source material: naive CD4+ T cells from blood. The clonotype originates from a man between 25 and 39 years old with type 1 diabetes. The gene calls are TRBV7-9 and TRBJ1-2; 12 bases map to TRBD1. CDR3 bases: TGTGCCAGCAGCCCCCCGGGACAGGGGGCCGCCTATGGCTACACCTTC. Amino acids: CASSPPGQGAAYGYTF.